This TCR beta chain was documented in a study of shared clonotypes between healthy human individuals (TCRdb year 2020). About the full investigation: The cohort comprised a couple of women and three men aged 18 to 49 years. For each donor, three plates each were used for CD4 naive and CD4 memory, two plates were used for CD8 naive, and one plate was used for CD8 memory. Blood TCR repertoires of four to six healthy adults were deeply sequenced to estimate repertoire size and the extent of clonotype sharing between individuals. Different laboratories and diverse techniques were used to prepare libraries and sequence TCR repertoires, to increase sequencing depth and limit assay-specific biases. Between about 0.8 and 8.9 billion PBMCs per donor were obtained by leukapheresis. The study at large found these results: Across a few donors, approximately 4.9% of naive CD4, 3.5% of naive CD8, about 2.3% of memory CD4, and approximately 0.4% of memory CD8 clonotypes were shared. Naive subsets generally had larger estimated clonotype richness than memory subsets. Pairwise subsampling indicated that sequencing depth was expected to affect the degree of clonotype sharing among donors. Compared with non-shared clonotypes, clonotypes shared by all four sorted-subset donors had higher generation probabilities. Rarefaction of sorted-subset datasets indicated incomplete sequencing despite the large sequencing depth. Only blood was sampled, and tissue TCR repertoires likely differ from those in blood. The small number of donors limited the genetic and exposure-history diversity represented.

The donors were healthy, HIV-negative adults with no recently reported acute infections or vaccinations. Every donor was a Caucasian adult living in Nashville, Tennessee, USA. CD4+ T cells were enriched by magnetic negative selection; naive cells were then positively selected on CD45RA, and the negative fraction formed the memory subset. Blood was collected by leukapheresis, and PBMCs were isolated by Ficoll-Histopaque density gradient centrifugation and then cryopreserved in liquid nitrogen vapor phase. Analytical flow cytometry was used to check the purity and quantity of each magnetically sorted T cell population. From each sorted fraction, genomic DNA was isolated and quantified by UV absorbance on a Nanodrop 2000c. As regards this clone: Its antigen is currently not known. The record has no base qualities; no much larger clone is one base away.

Sequences SNHLY (CDR1) and FYNNEI (CDR2) are obtained from the germline V gene. Spanning cysteine to phenylalanine, the CDR3 consists of 13 amino acids. Kept here is only the CDR3 DNA, which spans 39 bases and is read in frame from base 1. Germline trimming: 7 bases from V, 5 bases from J; junction bases outside gene matches: 3. TCR CDR3 regions were amplified from genomic DNA by multiplex PCR using the deep immunoSEQ assay. Genomic DNA extracted from each cell subset was distributed evenly over all wells of several immunoSEQ 96-well plates, and each plate served as one replicate. For sorted subsets, around 200 ng genomic DNA, equal to some 28,000 T cell genomes, was loaded into each replicate PCR. Purified libraries were quantified with a Qubit 3.0 fluorometer, sized on a Bioanalyzer 2100, and re-quantified with the KAPA Library Quantification kit. Every immunoSEQ 96-well plate was sequenced on a dedicated single-read 150-cycle Illumina NextSeq 550 flow cell. In the paper's pipeline: Because the immunoSEQ output included only junctional sequences and no quality scores, the filtering could not be the same as the filtering used for full-length reads. To assign V/J genes and CDR3, sequences were annotated against IMGT germline references using PyIR, a Python wrapper for IgBLAST v1.9. Any read was removed if the V/J assignment was weak (E-value above 1e-6), the CDR3 was missing, or the read contained stop codons, out-of-frame junctions, or ambiguous translated residues. V3J clonotypes were defined as sequences sharing the same inferred V gene, J gene, and CDR3 amino acid sequence. To compute the percentage overlap between repertoires, the number of shared unique clonotypes was divided by the size of the smaller repertoire. Three approaches were used to assess repertoire richness: RTK rarefaction, the Chao1 estimator, and Recon v2.1 estimates of unobserved clonotypes. For all TCRbeta clonotypes obtained by the gDNA method from a few donors, generation probabilities were computed with OLGA. TCRdb took over this immuneACCESS table, retaining in-frame rearrangements with V and J assigned. Such tables are incomplete; in checked studies, under half of the missing clones stem from an unresolved V gene, and the remainder is unexplained. V and J calls and clone size are as listed in that table; D and trimming were resolved from the DNA. Within this sample are roughly 1,600,000 clones, with about 98.5% of them counted one time only. The leading ten clones occupy roughly 0.35% of the sample.

Input material: naive CD4+ T cells sorted from blood. Sample cell subset or site, as interpreted from the label and publication: CD45RA+ positively selected. This clonotype was sampled from a man younger than 40 in good health. Recombination connected TRBV2 to TRBJ1-1, with TRBD1 identical over 11 junction bases. The DNA reads as follows: TGTGCCAGCACGGGACAGGGGGGGACTGAAGCTTTCTTT. It translates to CASTGQGGTEAFF. When the CDR3 is completed using the reference TRBV2 and TRBJ1-1 genes on either side, the full variable domain is EPEVTQTPSHQVTQMGQEVILRCVPISNHLYFYWYRQILGQKVEFLVSFYNNEISEKSEIFDDQFSVERPDGSNFTLKIRSTKLEDSAMYFCASTGQGGTEAFFGQGTRLTVV.